One and the same sample provided the 15 T cell receptor beta chains below, sequenced in a study of B cell selection in AIRE deficiency. The method was immunoSEQ multiplex PCR; TCRdb's version includes in-frame clones alone and lacks a portion of them. The sample has 20,000 to 30,000 clones, approximately 96% seen once. Sorting defined conventional CD4 T cells as CD4+CD127+. Sequencing was done on a sample of CD4+CD127+ conventional T cells sorted from PBMCs. Receptors originate from a human donor in good health.

This chain connects TRBV6-6 to TRBJ2-3; the D is unclear. The CDR3 runs 14 residues. V lost 0 bases, J lost 0 bases, and 4 bases lay in between. CDR1 is MNHNY, CDR2 SVGAGI, per germline (reference sequence). CDR3: CASSYSSSTDTQYF. CDR3 nucleotide sequence: TGTGCCAGCAGTTACTCATCCAGCACAGATACGCAGTATTTT.

This chain joins TRBV9 and TRBJ1-1; D is ambiguous. With 0 bases removed from V and 0 bases from J, the gap between germline ends came to 6 bases. The CDR3 runs 14 residues. Germline CDR1 reads SGDLS; CDR2 reads YYNGEE. DNA of the CDR3: TGTGCCAGCAGCGTAGGACACATGAACACTGAAGCTTTCTTT. Translation: CASSVGHMNTEAFF. The variable domain in full, completed from reference TRBV9 and TRBJ1-1, reads DSGVTQTPKHLITATGQRVTLRCSPRSGDLSVYWYQQSLDQGLQFLIQYYNGEERAKGNILERFSAQQFPDLHSELNLSSLELGDSALYFCASSVGHMNTEAFFGQGTRLTVV.

V is TRBV10-1 and J is TRBJ2-3; D is possibly TRBD1 (5 bases). V lost 0 bases to trimming and J lost 0 bases, with 10 bases between them. This CDR3 has 16 residues. CDR1 and CDR2 (germline): WNHNN, SYGVQD (reference sequence). The CDR3 DNA reads as TGCGCCAGCAGTGAGTCTAGGGGTGGGAGCACAGATACGCAGTATTTT. This sequence encodes CASSESRGGSTDTQYF.

V gene TRBV9 combines with J gene TRBJ1-5; 8 bases agree with TRBD1. CDR3 length: 15 amino acids. Germline V lookup: CDR1 SGDLS, CDR2 YYNGEE. Germline trimming cut 4 bases from V and 2 bases from J; bases unmatched to any gene: 5. The CDR3 is CASSLGQGGNQPQHF. The CDR3 nucleotides read TGTGCCAGCAGCCTCGGACAGGGTGGCAATCAGCCCCAGCATTTT. Complete variable domain (other parts from reference TRBV9 and TRBJ1-5): DSGVTQTPKHLITATGQRVTLRCSPRSGDLSVYWYQQSLDQGLQFLIQYYNGEERAKGNILERFSAQQFPDLHSELNLSSLELGDSALYFCASSLGQGGNQPQHFGDGTRLSIL.

The chain links TRBV6-5 to TRBJ1-1, with unresolved D. CDR1 is MNHEY and CDR2 is SVGAGI in the germline V gene. The CDR3 is made up of 13 amino acids. V shed 0 bases and J shed 0 bases, with 2 bases lying between them. CDR3 residues: CASSYSVNTEAFF. The CDR3 DNA is TGTGCCAGCAGTTACTCCGTGAACACTGAAGCTTTCTTT.

The chain employs TRBV7-9 and TRBJ1-5, with D maybe TRBD1 (6 bases). Germline lookup yields CDR1 SEHNR and CDR2 FQNEAQ (reference sequence). Between the trimmed V and J ends, which lost 1 base and 0 bases, there was a span of 16 bases. The CDR3 is 18 amino acids. The CDR3 protein is CASSLEGGTYYSNQPQHF. The CDR3 bases are TGTGCCAGCAGCTTAGAAGGGGGGACCTACTATAGCAATCAGCCCCAGCATTTT.

The gene calls are TRBV18 and TRBJ2-7; 7 bases match TRBD2. The J segment lost 6 bases and the V segment lost 0 bases, leaving 5 bases of the junction unmatched. CDR3 length: 14 residues. The germline V gene encodes CDR1 KGHSH and CDR2 LQKENI. The CDR3 region is CASSPPAGRGEQYF. Written as DNA, the CDR3 is TGTGCCAGCTCACCACCGGCAGGGAGGGGCGAGCAGTACTTC.

The chain combines TRBV6-5 with TRBJ1-2, with TRBD1 matching 8 bases. J gave up 8 bases and V 5 bases, and 13 bases lay outside the gene matches. Germline V CDR1 and CDR2: MNHEY, SVGAGI. This CDR3 is built from 15 residues. This CDR3 reads CASSTVTGAGQGYTF. CDR3 bases: TGTGCCAGCAGTACCGTGACAGGGGCTGGGCAAGGCTACACCTTC.

This clone was counted a few times. The chain has TRBV27 and TRBJ2-2; 10 bases match TRBD1. Germline V gives CDR1 MNHEY, CDR2 SMNVEV (reference sequence). V lost 4 bases, J lost 6 bases, and 5 bases stayed unmatched. The CDR3 covers 15 residues. The CDR3 protein is CASSSPGQGAGELFF. The CDR3 coding sequence is TGTGCCAGCAGTTCACCAGGACAGGGGGCCGGGGAGCTGTTTTTT.

The chain employs TRBV28 and TRBJ2-1, with 7 bases matching TRBD2. Per the germline V gene, CDR1 is MDHEN and CDR2 is SYDVKM. The CDR3 is made up of 15 amino acids. With V trimmed by 2 bases and J by 2 bases, 3 bases remained unmatched. The CDR3 loop reads CASSLRLATYNEQFF. The CDR3 DNA is TGTGCCAGCAGTTTACGACTAGCAACCTACAATGAGCAGTTCTTC.

The sample holds a few counts of this clone. The chain is built from TRBV18 and TRBJ2-5; 7 bases are shared with TRBD1. CDR1 and CDR2 (germline): KGHSH, LQKENI. The CDR3 has 15 amino acids. With V trimmed by 6 bases and J by 0 bases, 7 bases remained unmatched. CDR3 in amino acids: CASSRNQGDQETQYF. Written as DNA, the CDR3 is TGTGCCAGCTCGCGGAACCAGGGGGACCAAGAGACCCAGTACTTC.

The genes are TRBV11-3 and TRBJ2-2; no firm D call. The CDR3 has 17 residues. Germline CDR1 reads SGHNT; CDR2 reads YENEEA. The V end was cut by 0 bases, the J end by 0 bases, with 11 bases between. The CDR3 bases are TGTGCCAGCAGCTTAGATCAATCGTTTACGAACACCGGGGAGCTGTTTTTT. Encoded protein: CASSLDQSFTNTGELFF. Together with reference TRBV11-3 and TRBJ2-2, the CDR3 gives the full variable domain: EAGVVQSPRYKIIEKKQPVAFWCNPISGHNTLYWYLQNLGQGPELLIRYENEEAVDDSQLPKDRFSAERLKGVDSTLKIQPAELGDSAVYLCASSLDQSFTNTGELFFGEGSRLTVL.

This chain links TRBV6-6 with TRBJ1-3; D possibly corresponds to TRBD1 (5 bases). CDR3 length: 12 residues. CDR1 is MNHNY and CDR2 is SVGAGI in the germline V gene (reference sequence). The V gene lost 6 bases and the J gene lost 9 bases, with 12 bases spanning the gap. CDR3 sequence reads: CASRKTGATIYF. The CDR3 coding sequence is TGTGCCAGCAGAAAAACAGGCGCCACCATATATTTT.

The chain carries TRBV11-3 and TRBJ1-2; 9 positions agree with TRBD1. Per germline, CDR1 SGHNT and CDR2 YENEEA. This CDR3 has 19 residues. Unmatched junction bases numbered 15, after V lost 0 bases and J lost 4 bases. The CDR3 is CASSLEDHLRDRVGYGYTF. Here the CDR3 DNA reads TGTGCCAGCAGCTTAGAGGACCACCTCCGGGACAGGGTAGGCTATGGCTACACCTTC.

The rearrangement uses TRBV28 and TRBJ1-5; 11 nucleotides match TRBD1. This CDR3 region has 15 residues. V shed 6 bases, J shed 7 bases, and the junction held 8 bases outside the gene matches. CDR1 and CDR2 (germline): MDHEN, SYDVKM. The CDR3 coding sequence is TGTGCCAGCAGCCCGGACAGGGGGCGTTTGCAGCCCCAGCATTTT. Protein product: CASSPDRGRLQPQHF.